This T cell receptor beta chain emerged from a study of B cell selection in AIRE deficiency. Regulatory T cells were sorted as CD4+CD25hiCD127low/negative. The V end lost 5 bases, the J end lost 8 bases, and 19 bases lay between the germline ends. Germline CDR1 is LNHDA and CDR2 is SQIVND (reference sequence). The CDR3 runs 15 residues. Measured with immunoSEQ multiplex PCR; TCRdb has only the in-frame clones, and not every one. The sample yields roughly 18,000 clones, approximately 94% seen once. General study results and limits: Shared Treg sequences had shorter CDR3s, biased toward rearrangements with few non-templated insertions.

In regard to this clone: Its antigen is not known.

The sequenced material came from CD4+CD25+ Tregs sorted from PBMCs. The V call is TRBV19, the J call TRBJ2-4; perhaps TRBD2 as D (6 bases). This sequence was found in a human donor in good health. DNA of the CDR3: TGTGCCAGTAGTCCCCGTCCAGGAGGGTATGACATTCAGTACTTC. Its translation: CASSPRPGGYDIQYF.